One sample yielded the 3 T cell receptor beta chains listed below, sequenced in a study of T cell responses to AZD1222 COVID-19 vaccine. Method: immunoSEQ multiplex PCR; TCRdb's copy keeps in-frame clones and lacks some. The table has around 130,000 clones, about 89% seen once; the top ten hold around 9.5%. The sequenced sample was peripheral blood, obtained 28 days after the second AZD1222 dose. The receptors here all came from an adult who received the AZD1222 COVID-19 vaccine.

The chain links TRBV18 to TRBJ2-5; 7 bases are shared with TRBD2. Germline CDR1 KGHSH, CDR2 LQKENI. CDR3 size: 13 residues. With 4 bases clipped from V and 2 bases from J, the junction kept 1 base outside the gene matches. CDR3 region: CASSRDYQETQYF. CDR3 nucleotides: TGTGCCAGCTCACGGGACTATCAAGAGACCCAGTACTTC.

A remark on this clone: This sample also contains other DNA sequences that code for the same CDR3. This chain links TRBV6-5 with TRBJ1-1; unclear D gene. Germline lookup yields CDR1 MNHEY and CDR2 SVGAGI. The CDR3 runs to 12 residues. Trimming removed 2 bases from V and 3 bases from J, with 4 bases in between. CDR3 loop: CASSYRDTEAFF. The CDR3 DNA reads TGTGCCAGCAGTTACAGGGACACTGAAGCTTTCTTT.

The chain links TRBV27 to TRBJ2-7; D is possibly TRBD2 (6 bases). The CDR3 covers 15 residues. Germline V gives CDR1 MNHEY, CDR2 SMNVEV (reference sequence). The V end was cut by 6 bases, the J end by 7 bases, with 22 bases between. The CDR3 nucleotides are TGTGCCAGCAGCCGGCAGGGACTCAATCAGGTGGAGCAGTACTTC. It specifies CASSRQGLNQVEQYF.